The 6 T cell receptor beta chains presented below share a single source sample, sequenced in a study of blood T cells in healthy people across ages. A sample-barcoded 5' primer and a J-beta primer mix were used in a second PCR of roughly 6 to 11 cycles. TCRdb redid the calling of the 5' RACE reads with MiXCR, one entry per CDR3 protein. The sample contains 1.5 million to 2 million distinct CDR3 sequences, about 50% of which appear only once. Sequencing was done on a sample of blood. Receptors originate from a woman aged 40 to 50 in good health.

The V call is TRBV7-6, the J call TRBJ2-4; 12 positions match TRBD2. The closer fit of TRBJ2-5 to the DNA end suggests the J call may be wrong. From germline, CDR1 is SGHVS and CDR2 FNYEAQ. This CDR3 spans 15 amino acids. CDR3 sequence reads: CASSPIGLAGETQYF. CDR3 DNA sequence: TGTGCCAGCAGCCCAATAGGACTAGCGGGGGAGACCCAGTACTTC.

The rearrangement joins TRBV28 to TRBJ2-5; D may be TRBD2 (6 bases). CDR3 length: 15 amino acids. The germline V gene encodes CDR1 MDHEN and CDR2 SYDVKM. V was trimmed by 2 bases and J by 11 bases, leaving 21 bases between them. CDR3 in amino acids: CASSLIRDSSNEQYF. DNA for the CDR3: TGTGCCAGCAGTTTAATTAGGGACTCAAGCAATGAGCAGTACTTC.

The V gene is TRBV4-1, the J gene TRBJ2-1; D is unclear. The CDR3 runs to 14 residues. Trimming shortened V by 2 bases and J by 7 bases, and 12 bases separated the two germline ends. Germline CDR1 MGHRA, CDR2 YSYEKL. CDR3 in amino acids: CASSQPPVGNEQFF. The DNA for the CDR3 is TGCGCCAGCAGCCAACCCCCCGTCGGGAATGAGCAGTTCTTC.

This chain's CDR3 is CASSSLGGDGELFF. In DNA form, the CDR3 reads TGTGCCAGCAGCTCTCTGGGTGGGGATGGGGAGCTGTTTTTT. The chain uses TRBV7-3 and TRBJ2-2; D is undetermined. The germline gives CDR1 SGHTA, CDR2 FQGTGA. The CDR3 is made up of 14 amino acids. V dropped 4 bases and J dropped 8 bases, with 14 bases sitting between them. Together with reference TRBV7-3 and TRBJ2-2, the CDR3 gives the full variable domain: GAGVSQTPSNKVTEKGKYVELRCDPISGHTALYWYRQSLGQGPEFLIYFQGTGAADDSGLPNDRFFAVRPEGSVSTLKIQRTERGDSAVYLCASSSLGGDGELFFGEGSRLTVL.

The CDR3 here is CASSRVTGTSGTNEQFF. The CDR3 DNA reads as TGTGCCAGCAGCCGCGTAACCGGGACTAGCGGAACTAATGAGCAGTTCTTC. The chain employs TRBV3-1 and TRBJ2-1; 11 positions match TRBD2. The CDR3 has 17 amino acids. Germline V gene data show CDR1 as LGHDT and CDR2 as YNNKEL (reference sequence). Trimming took 4 bases from V and 7 from J; bases not matched to a gene: 12.

This clonotype came up a few times. V and J are TRBV27 and TRBJ2-7; either TRBD1 or TRBD2 may fit D (5 bases each). The germline V and J ends were trimmed by 3 bases and 8 bases, with 8 bases remaining between them. The CDR3 runs 11 residues. Germline lookup yields CDR1 MNHEY and CDR2 SMNVEV (reference sequence). CDR3 residues: CASSFQGQQYF. The CDR3 nucleotides read TGTGCCAGCAGTTTCCAGGGACAGCAGTACTTC.